Shown below are 5 T cell receptor beta chains from a single sample sequenced in a study of T cell repertoires in aging, cancer and after chemotherapy. Peripheral blood genomic DNA, not sorted cells or RNA, was the template. Multiplex touch-down PCR with TRB-A/B primers amplified rearranged V-D-J TRB sequences. TCRdb passed the multiplex PCR reads through MiXCR, listing each CDR3 protein once. This sample has about 7,900 distinct CDR3 sequences, with over 40% found just once. Sequencing used blood. Receptors originate from a human donor with a solid tumor.

V and J are TRBV11-3 and TRBJ1-2, with 7 bases matching TRBD1. This CDR3 is 13 amino acids long. Germline V lookup: CDR1 SGHNT, CDR2 YENEEA. V dropped 5 bases and J dropped 2; count of bases not matched to a gene: 2. CDR3 sequence: CASSEQGNYGYTF. CDR3 coding DNA: TGTGCCAGCAGCGAACAGGGGAACTATGGCTACACCTTC.

The chain employs TRBV19 and TRBJ1-2; D uncertain. The length of the CDR3 is 12 residues. The germline CDR1 and CDR2 sequences are LNHDA and SQIVND (reference sequence). V lost 9 bases and J lost 2, with 10 bases in between. CDR3 coding DNA: TGTGCCAGCAGTCCGACAAACTATGGCTACACCTTC. It encodes CASSPTNYGYTF.

This clonotype was detected only a few times. The rearrangement uses TRBV6-1 and TRBJ1-2, with a weak D call TRBD1 (5 bases). V shed 6 bases and J shed 1 base, with 12 bases lying between them. The CDR3 has 14 residues. Per the germline V gene, CDR1 is MNHNS and CDR2 is SASEGT. The CDR3 here is CASRYDSLNYGYTF. The CDR3 DNA sequence: TGTGCCAGCAGGTACGACAGTCTTAACTATGGCTACACCTTC.

The rearrangement uses TRBV12-3 or TRBV12-4 and TRBJ1-6; possibly TRBD1 for D (6 bases). The V gene lost 5 bases and the J gene lost 8 bases, with 13 bases spanning the gap. The CDR3 covers 14 residues. The CDR3 sequence: CASSPRGGDSPLHF. The CDR3 DNA is TGTGCCAGCAGTCCAAGAGGGGGAGATTCACCCCTCCACTTT.

In this sample, this clonotype turned up a few times. J is TRBJ2-7 and V is TRBV19, with D maybe TRBD1 (6 bases). The CDR3 has 13 residues. CDR1 is LNHDA, CDR2 SQIVND, per germline (reference sequence). V shed 6 bases and J shed 2 bases, with 11 bases lying between them. As DNA, the CDR3 is TGTGCCAGTAGCTCGGACAGAGCCTACGAGCAGTACTTC. This gives the protein CASSSDRAYEQYF.